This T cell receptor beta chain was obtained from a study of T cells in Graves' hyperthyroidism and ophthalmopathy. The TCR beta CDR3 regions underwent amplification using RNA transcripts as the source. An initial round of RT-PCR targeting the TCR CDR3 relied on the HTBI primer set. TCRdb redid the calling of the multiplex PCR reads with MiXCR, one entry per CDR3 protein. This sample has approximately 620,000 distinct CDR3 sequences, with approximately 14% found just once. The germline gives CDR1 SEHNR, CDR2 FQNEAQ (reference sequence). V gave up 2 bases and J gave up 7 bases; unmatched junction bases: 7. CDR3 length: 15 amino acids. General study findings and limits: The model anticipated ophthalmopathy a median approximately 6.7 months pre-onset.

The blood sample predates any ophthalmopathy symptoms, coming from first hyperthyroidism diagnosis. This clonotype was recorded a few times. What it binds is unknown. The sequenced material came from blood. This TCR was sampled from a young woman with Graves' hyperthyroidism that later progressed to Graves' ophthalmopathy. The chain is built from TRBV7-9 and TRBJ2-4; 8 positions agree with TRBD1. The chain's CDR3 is CASSLSGQGANIQYF. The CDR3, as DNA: TGTGCCAGCAGCTTAAGCGGGCAGGGGGCGAACATTCAGTACTTC.